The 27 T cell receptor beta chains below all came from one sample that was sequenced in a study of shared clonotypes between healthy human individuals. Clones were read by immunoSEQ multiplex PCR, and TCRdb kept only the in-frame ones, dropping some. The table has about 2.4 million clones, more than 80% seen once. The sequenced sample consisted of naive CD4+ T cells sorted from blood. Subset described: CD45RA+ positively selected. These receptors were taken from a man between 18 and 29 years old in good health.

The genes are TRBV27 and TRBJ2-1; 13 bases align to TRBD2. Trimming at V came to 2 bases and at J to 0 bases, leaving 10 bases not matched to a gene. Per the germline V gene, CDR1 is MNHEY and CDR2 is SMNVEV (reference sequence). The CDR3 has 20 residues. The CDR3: CASSLKGGLAGVGSYNEQFF. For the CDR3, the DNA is TGTGCCAGCAGTTTAAAGGGAGGACTAGCGGGAGTTGGCTCCTACAATGAGCAGTTCTTC.

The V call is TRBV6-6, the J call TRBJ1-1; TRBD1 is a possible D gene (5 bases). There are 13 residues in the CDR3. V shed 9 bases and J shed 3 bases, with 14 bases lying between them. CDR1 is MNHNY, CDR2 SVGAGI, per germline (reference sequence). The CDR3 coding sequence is TGTGCCAGTTCTGGGGGTTCCGACACTGAAGCTTTCTTT. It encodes CASSGGSDTEAFF.

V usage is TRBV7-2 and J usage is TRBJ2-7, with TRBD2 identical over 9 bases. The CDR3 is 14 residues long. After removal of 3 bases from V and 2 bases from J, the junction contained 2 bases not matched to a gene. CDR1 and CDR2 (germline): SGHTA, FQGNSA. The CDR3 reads CASSFLAGAYEQYF. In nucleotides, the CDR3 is TGTGCCAGCAGCTTCTTAGCGGGGGCCTACGAGCAGTACTTC.

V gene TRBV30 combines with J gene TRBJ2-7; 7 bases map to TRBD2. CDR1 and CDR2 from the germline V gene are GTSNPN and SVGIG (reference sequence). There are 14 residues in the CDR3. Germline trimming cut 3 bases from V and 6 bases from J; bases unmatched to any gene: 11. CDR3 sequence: CAWRARGRASEQYF. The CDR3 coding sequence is TGTGCCTGGAGGGCCCGGGGGAGGGCGAGCGAGCAGTACTTC.

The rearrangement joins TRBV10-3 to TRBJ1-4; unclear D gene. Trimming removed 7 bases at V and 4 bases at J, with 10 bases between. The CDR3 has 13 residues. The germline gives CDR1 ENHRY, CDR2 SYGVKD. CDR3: CAITPSLNEKLFF. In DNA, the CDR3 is TGTGCCATCACCCCATCCCTTAATGAAAAACTGTTTTTT.

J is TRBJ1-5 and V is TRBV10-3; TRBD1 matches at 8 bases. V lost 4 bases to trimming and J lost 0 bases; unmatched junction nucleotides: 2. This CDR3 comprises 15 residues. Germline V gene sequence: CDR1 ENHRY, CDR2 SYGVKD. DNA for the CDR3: TGTGCCATCAGTGGGACAGGGCGTAGCAATCAGCCCCAGCATTTT. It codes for CAISGTGRSNQPQHF.

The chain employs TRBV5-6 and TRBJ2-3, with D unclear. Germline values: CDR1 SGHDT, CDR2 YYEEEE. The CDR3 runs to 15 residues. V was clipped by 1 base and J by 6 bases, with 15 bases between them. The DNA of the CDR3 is TGTGCCAGCAGCTTGCGGTCTCCCCGGGCGGATACGCAGTATTTT. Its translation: CASSLRSPRADTQYF.

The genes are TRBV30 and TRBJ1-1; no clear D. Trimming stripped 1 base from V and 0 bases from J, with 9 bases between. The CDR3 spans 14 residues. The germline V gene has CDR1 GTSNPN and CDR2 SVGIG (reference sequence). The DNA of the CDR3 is TGTGCCTGGAGTGGCCCTTTGATGAACACTGAAGCTTTCTTT. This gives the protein CAWSGPLMNTEAFF.

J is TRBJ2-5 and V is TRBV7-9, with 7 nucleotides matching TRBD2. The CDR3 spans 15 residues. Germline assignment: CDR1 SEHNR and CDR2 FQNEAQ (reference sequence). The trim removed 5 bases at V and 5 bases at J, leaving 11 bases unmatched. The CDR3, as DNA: TGTGCCAGCAGCCAACCGACGGGAGGTCGGGAGACCCAGTACTTC. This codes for CASSQPTGGRETQYF.

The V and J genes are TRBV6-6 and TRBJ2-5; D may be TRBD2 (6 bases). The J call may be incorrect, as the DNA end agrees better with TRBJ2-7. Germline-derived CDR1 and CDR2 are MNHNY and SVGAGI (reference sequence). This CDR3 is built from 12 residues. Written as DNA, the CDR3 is TGTGCCAGCGGAGGGGCAGGCTACGAGCAGTACTTC. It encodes CASGGAGYEQYF.

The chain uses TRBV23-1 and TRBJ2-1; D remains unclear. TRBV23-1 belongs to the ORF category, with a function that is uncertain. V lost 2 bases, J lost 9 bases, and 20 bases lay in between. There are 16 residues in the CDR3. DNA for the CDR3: TGCGCCAGCAGTCAAGCACCCCGACCCTGGTTGGGTGAGCAGTTCTTC. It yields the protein CASSQAPRPWLGEQFF.

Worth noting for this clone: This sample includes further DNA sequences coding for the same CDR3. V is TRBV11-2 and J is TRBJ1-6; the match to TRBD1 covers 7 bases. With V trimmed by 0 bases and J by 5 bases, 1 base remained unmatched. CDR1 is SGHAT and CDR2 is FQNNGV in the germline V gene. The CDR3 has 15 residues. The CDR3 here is CASSLEGQNNSPLHF. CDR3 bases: TGTGCCAGCAGCTTAGAGGGACAGAATAATTCACCCCTCCACTTT. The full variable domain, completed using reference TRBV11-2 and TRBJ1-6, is EAGVAQSPRYKIIEKRQSVAFWCNPISGHATLYWYQQILGQGPKLLIQFQNNGVVDDSQLPKDRFSAERLKGVDSTLKIQPAKLEDSAVYLCASSLEGQNNSPLHFGNGTRLTVT.

CDR3 in DNA: TGTGCCAGCAGCTTAACCGCTAGCGGGGCCCGAGAGACCCAGTACTTC. Translating gives CASSLTASGARETQYF. The chain joins TRBV7-3 to TRBJ2-5, with TRBD2 matching 9 bases. V lost 0 bases to trimming and J lost 4 bases; unmatched junction nucleotides: 6. This CDR3 region has 16 residues. Germline V gene sequence: CDR1 SGHTA, CDR2 FQGTGA.

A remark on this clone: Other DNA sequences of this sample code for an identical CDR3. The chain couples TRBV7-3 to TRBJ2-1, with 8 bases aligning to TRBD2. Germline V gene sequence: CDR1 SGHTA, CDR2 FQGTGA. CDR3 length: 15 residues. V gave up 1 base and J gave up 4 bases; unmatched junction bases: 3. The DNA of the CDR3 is TGTGCCAGCAGCTTAAGCGGGGGGATATACAATGAGCAGTTCTTC. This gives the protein CASSLSGGIYNEQFF. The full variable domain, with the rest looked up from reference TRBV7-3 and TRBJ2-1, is GAGVSQTPSNKVTEKGKYVELRCDPISGHTALYWYRQSLGQGPEFLIYFQGTGAADDSGLPNDRFFAVRPEGSVSTLKIQRTERGDSAVYLCASSLSGGIYNEQFFGPGTRLTVL.

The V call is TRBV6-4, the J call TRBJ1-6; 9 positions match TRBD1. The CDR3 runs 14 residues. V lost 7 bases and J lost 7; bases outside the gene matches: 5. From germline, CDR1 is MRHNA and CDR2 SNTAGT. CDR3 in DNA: TGTGCCAGCAAGGGACAGGGTATAAATTCACCCCTCCACTTT. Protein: CASKGQGINSPLHF.

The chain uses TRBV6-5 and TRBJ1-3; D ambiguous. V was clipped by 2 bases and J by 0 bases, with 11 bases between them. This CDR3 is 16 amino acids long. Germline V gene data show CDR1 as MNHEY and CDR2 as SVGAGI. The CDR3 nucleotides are TGTGCCAGCAGTTACGACTGGGGTGGCTCTGGAAACACCATATATTTT. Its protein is CASSYDWGGSGNTIYF.

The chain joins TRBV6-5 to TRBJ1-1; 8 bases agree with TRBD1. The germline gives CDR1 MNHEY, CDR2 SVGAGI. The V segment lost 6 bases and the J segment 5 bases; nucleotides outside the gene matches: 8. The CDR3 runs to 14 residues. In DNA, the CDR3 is TGTGCCAGCAGCAACCGACAGGGGAGAACTGAAGCTTTCTTT. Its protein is CASSNRQGRTEAFF.

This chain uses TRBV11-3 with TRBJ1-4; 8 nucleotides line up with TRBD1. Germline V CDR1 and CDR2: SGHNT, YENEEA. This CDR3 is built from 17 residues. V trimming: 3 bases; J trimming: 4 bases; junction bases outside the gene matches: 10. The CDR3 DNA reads TGTGCCAGCAGCTTCGTAACAGGGGGAGGCGATAATGAAAAACTGTTTTTT. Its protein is CASSFVTGGGDNEKLFF.

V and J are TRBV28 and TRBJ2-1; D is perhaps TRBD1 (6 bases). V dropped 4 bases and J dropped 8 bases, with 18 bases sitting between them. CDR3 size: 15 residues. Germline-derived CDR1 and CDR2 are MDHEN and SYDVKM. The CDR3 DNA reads TGTGCCAGCAGTTCAGGACAAACGGGACAACATGAGCAGTTCTTC. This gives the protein CASSSGQTGQHEQFF.

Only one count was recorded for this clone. CDR3 residues: CASSPQGAKNEKLFF. CDR3 DNA: TGCGCCAGCAGCCCGCAGGGGGCAAAGAATGAAAAACTGTTTTTT. The chain joins TRBV4-1 to TRBJ1-4; 8 bases are a match to TRBD1. This CDR3 is built from 15 residues. The germline V gene encodes CDR1 MGHRA and CDR2 YSYEKL. The V and J ends lost 4 bases and 5 bases, in that order; junction bases with no gene match: 6.

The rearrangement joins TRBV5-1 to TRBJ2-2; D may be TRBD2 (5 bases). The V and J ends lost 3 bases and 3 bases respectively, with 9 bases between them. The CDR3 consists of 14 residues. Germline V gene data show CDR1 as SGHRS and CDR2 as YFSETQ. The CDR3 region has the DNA TGCGCCAGCAGCTCCCCGGACTACACCGGGGAGCTGTTTTTT. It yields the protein CASSSPDYTGELFF. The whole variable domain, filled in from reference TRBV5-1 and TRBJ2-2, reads KAGVTQTPRYLIKTRGQQVTLSCSPISGHRSVSWYQQTPGQGLQFLFEYFSETQRNKGNFPGRFSGRQFSNSRSEMNVSTLELGDSALYLCASSSPDYTGELFFGEGSRLTVL.

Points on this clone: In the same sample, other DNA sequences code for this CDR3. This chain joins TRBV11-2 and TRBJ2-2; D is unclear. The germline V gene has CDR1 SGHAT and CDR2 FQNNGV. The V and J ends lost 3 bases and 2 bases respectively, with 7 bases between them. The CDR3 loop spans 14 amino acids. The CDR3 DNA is TGTGCCAGCAGCTTGGTCGGTAACACCGGGGAGCTGTTTTTT. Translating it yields CASSLVGNTGELFF.

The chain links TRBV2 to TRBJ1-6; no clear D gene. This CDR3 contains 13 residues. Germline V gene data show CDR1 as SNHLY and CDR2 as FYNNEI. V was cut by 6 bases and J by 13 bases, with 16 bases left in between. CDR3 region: CASRDSAVGPLHF. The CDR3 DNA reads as TGTGCCAGCAGAGATAGCGCAGTGGGGCCCCTCCACTTT.

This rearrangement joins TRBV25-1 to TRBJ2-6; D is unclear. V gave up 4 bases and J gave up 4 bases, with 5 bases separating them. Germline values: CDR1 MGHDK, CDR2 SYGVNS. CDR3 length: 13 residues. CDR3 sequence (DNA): TGTGCCAGCAGTGGGTGGGGGGCCAACGTCCTGACTTTC. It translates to CASSGWGANVLTF.

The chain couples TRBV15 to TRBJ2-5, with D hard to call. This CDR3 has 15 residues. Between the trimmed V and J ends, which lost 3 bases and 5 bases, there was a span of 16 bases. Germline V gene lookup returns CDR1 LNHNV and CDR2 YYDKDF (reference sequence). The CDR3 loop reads CATSSQMTRGETQYF. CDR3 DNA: TGTGCCACCAGCAGCCAAATGACCCGTGGGGAGACCCAGTACTTC.

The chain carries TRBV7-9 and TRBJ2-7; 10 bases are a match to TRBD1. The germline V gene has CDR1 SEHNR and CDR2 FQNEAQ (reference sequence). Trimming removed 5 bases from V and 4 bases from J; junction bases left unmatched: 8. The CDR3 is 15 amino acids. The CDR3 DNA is TGTGCCAGCAGCCCGGGTAGGGACAGGGGTTACGAGCAGTACTTC. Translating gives CASSPGRDRGYEQYF.

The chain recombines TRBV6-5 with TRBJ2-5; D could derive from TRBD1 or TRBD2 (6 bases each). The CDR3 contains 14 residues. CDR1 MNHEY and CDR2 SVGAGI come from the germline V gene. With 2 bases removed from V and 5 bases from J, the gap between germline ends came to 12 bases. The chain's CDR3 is CASSYRRGWETQYF. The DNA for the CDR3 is TGTGCCAGCAGTTACCGGAGGGGGTGGGAGACCCAGTACTTC.